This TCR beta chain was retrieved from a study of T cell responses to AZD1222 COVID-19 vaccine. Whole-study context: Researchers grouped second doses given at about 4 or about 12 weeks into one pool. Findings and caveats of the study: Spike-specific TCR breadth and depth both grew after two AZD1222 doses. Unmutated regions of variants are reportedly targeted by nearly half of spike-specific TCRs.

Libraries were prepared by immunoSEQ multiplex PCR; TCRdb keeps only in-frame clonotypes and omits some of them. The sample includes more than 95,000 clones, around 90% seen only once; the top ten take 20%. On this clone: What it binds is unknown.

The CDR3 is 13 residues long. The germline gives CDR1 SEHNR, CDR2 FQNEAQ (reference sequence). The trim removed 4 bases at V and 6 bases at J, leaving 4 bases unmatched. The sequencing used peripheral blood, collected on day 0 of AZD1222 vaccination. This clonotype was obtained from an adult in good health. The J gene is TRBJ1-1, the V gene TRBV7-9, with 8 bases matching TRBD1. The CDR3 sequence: CASSYGTGPEAFF. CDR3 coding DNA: TGTGCCAGCAGCTACGGGACAGGTCCTGAAGCTTTCTTT.